Following are 28 T cell receptor beta chains from one sample sequenced in a study of type 1 and type 2 diabetes patients. Genomic DNA was the PCR template. The TCR beta CDR3 region was amplified using 30 forward and 13 reverse primers. Via MiXCR, TCRdb re-called the multiplex PCR reads, giving one row per CDR3 protein. The sample consists of some 250,000 distinct CDR3 sequences, roughly 50% of them appearing once. Sequenced input: peripheral blood mononuclear cells (PBMCs). Receptors originate from a young man with type 2 diabetes.

This clonotype was seen a few times. V usage is TRBV6-6 and J usage is TRBJ2-5, with unresolved D. V dropped 5 bases and J dropped 11 bases, with 18 bases sitting between them. The CDR3 has 13 residues. The germline CDR1 and CDR2 sequences are MNHNY and SVGAGI (reference sequence). Written as DNA, the CDR3 is TGTGCCAGCAGTCGGACGGGCTTCATAGAGCAGTACTTC. Translated, it gives CASSRTGFIEQYF.

Written as DNA, the CDR3 is TGTGCCAGCAGCTTAAGCCCAGGCCCGAATTCACCCCTCCACTTT. Its translation: CASSLSPGPNSPLHF. The chain is built from TRBV7-2 and TRBJ1-6; D is undetermined. The germline V and J ends were trimmed by 2 bases and 7 bases, with 12 bases remaining between them. This CDR3 is 15 amino acids long. CDR1 is SGHTA, CDR2 FQGNSA, per germline.

This clonotype has ten or more counts. The CDR3 DNA reads as TGTGCCAGCAGCTTAGCTGAGTGGACAGGCTATGGCTACACCTTC. Amino acid sequence: CASSLAEWTGYGYTF. This chain connects TRBV7-2 to TRBJ1-2, with TRBD1 matching 7 bases. The CDR3 runs 15 residues. V lost 0 bases and J lost 4; bases outside the gene matches: 5. The germline CDR1 and CDR2 sequences are SGHTA and FQGNSA.

The J gene is TRBJ1-1, the V gene TRBV25-1; D unclear. There are 13 residues in the CDR3. V lost 9 bases and J 1 base, leaving 12 bases between the germline ends. CDR1 is MGHDK, CDR2 SYGVNS, per germline. CDR3 in DNA: TGTGCCAGTAGGTACGGGCCGAACACTGAAGCTTTCTTT. Amino acids: CASRYGPNTEAFF.

The J gene is TRBJ2-4, the V gene TRBV2, with 7 nucleotides matching TRBD1. The J segment lost 0 bases and the V segment lost 5 bases, leaving 4 bases of the junction unmatched. Germline CDR1 is SNHLY and CDR2 is FYNNEI. This CDR3 is built from 15 residues. CDR3 region: CASSSGGLAKNIQYF. DNA of the CDR3: TGTGCCAGCAGTTCAGGGGGTTTAGCCAAAAACATTCAGTACTTC.

This clonotype was observed a handful of times. This CDR3 is CSGLPGITDTQYF. CDR3 sequence (DNA): TGCAGTGGATTACCAGGGATAACAGATACGCAGTATTTT. V usage is TRBV20-1 and J usage is TRBJ2-3, with D maybe TRBD1 (5 bases). Trimming cost V 7 bases and J 3 bases, with 14 bases left between them. There are 13 residues in the CDR3. CDR1 is DFQATT and CDR2 is SNEGSKA in the germline V gene (reference sequence).

This clonotype has a single count. The gene calls are TRBV15 and TRBJ2-7, with 9 bases matching TRBD1. V dropped 1 base and J dropped 6; count of bases not matched to a gene: 10. Per germline, CDR1 LNHNV and CDR2 YYDKDF (reference sequence). CDR3 length equals 16 residues. For the CDR3, the DNA is TGTGCCACCAGCAGAGGCGGGACAGGGAATTTTCGCGAGCAGTACTTC. Protein: CATSRGGTGNFREQYF.

The V and J genes are TRBV9 and TRBJ1-2; 7 nucleotides match TRBD1. The CDR3 runs to 16 residues. CDR1 SGDLS and CDR2 YYNGEE come from the germline V gene. V was clipped by 5 bases and J by 0 bases; unmatched bases: 10. The DNA of the CDR3 is TGTGCCAGCAGGGGGAGAGGGGGCGAAGCTAACTATGGCTACACCTTC. Its protein is CASRGRGGEANYGYTF.

The chain employs TRBV19 and TRBJ1-1; unclear D gene. The CDR3 spans 13 residues. Trimming shortened V by 9 bases and J by 1 base, and 12 bases separated the two germline ends. The germline V gene has CDR1 LNHDA and CDR2 SQIVND (reference sequence). CDR3 bases: TGTGCCAGCCAAAGCCCAGGGAACACTGAAGCTTTCTTT. Residues: CASQSPGNTEAFF.

The CDR3 sequence: CAISESVGQENYGYTF. The DNA of the CDR3 is TGTGCCATCAGTGAGTCTGTGGGGCAGGAGAACTATGGCTACACCTTC. The chain combines TRBV10-3 with TRBJ1-2, with D perhaps matching TRBD1 (5 bases). The CDR3 spans 16 residues. CDR1 ENHRY and CDR2 SYGVKD come from the germline V gene. The V gene lost 0 bases and the J gene lost 2 bases, with 13 bases spanning the gap.

The V call is TRBV28, the J call TRBJ1-1; D is possibly TRBD1 (5 bases). Germline loops: CDR1 MDHEN, CDR2 SYDVKM. Trimming stripped 4 bases from V and 7 bases from J, with 13 bases between. This CDR3 comprises 13 residues. The CDR3 loop is CASSSPGSGEAFF. The CDR3 coding sequence is TGTGCCAGCAGTTCCCCAGGGTCAGGTGAAGCTTTCTTT.

The rearrangement links TRBV6-6 to TRBJ2-7; the D gene is possibly TRBD1 (5 bases). Deletions cut 0 bases from V and 0 bases from J, with 9 bases between. Germline V CDR1 and CDR2: MNHNY, SVGAGI (reference sequence). CDR3 length equals 15 residues. CDR3 loop: CASSYSRQYSYEQYF. For the CDR3, the DNA is TGTGCCAGCAGTTACTCACGACAGTACTCCTACGAGCAGTACTTC.

The chain carries TRBV29-1 and TRBJ2-7; D not resolved. CDR1 SQVTM and CDR2 ANQGSEA come from the germline V gene. This CDR3 has 12 residues. Trimming shortened V by 5 bases and J by 3 bases, and 11 bases separated the two germline ends. This chain's CDR3 is CSVNTLDYEQYF. In DNA form, the CDR3 reads TGCAGCGTTAACACACTCGACTACGAGCAGTACTTC.

J is TRBJ2-2 and V is TRBV11-2; D remains ambiguous. From germline, CDR1 is SGHAT and CDR2 FQNNGV. Trimming removed 2 bases from V and 9 bases from J, with 16 bases in between. The CDR3 is 15 amino acids. The CDR3 DNA is TGTGCCAGCAGCTTACTGGCCCCACCACCGCGGGAGCTGTTTTTT. This codes for CASSLLAPPPRELFF.

V and J are TRBV6-4 and TRBJ2-7, with a possible D match to TRBD2 (6 bases). CDR1 MRHNA and CDR2 SNTAGT come from the germline V gene. This CDR3 has 14 residues. The V end was cut by 6 bases, the J end by 6 bases, with 18 bases between. This CDR3 is CASSVGSEGGEQYF. The CDR3 DNA reads TGTGCCAGCAGCGTAGGCTCGGAGGGTGGCGAGCAGTACTTC.

CDR3 sequence: CASVGAFRTYEQYF. CDR3 coding DNA: TGTGCCAGCGTCGGGGCCTTTCGTACCTACGAGCAGTACTTC. V gene TRBV28 combines with J gene TRBJ2-7; perhaps D is TRBD1 or TRBD2 (5 bases each). The CDR3 has 14 residues. Germline assignment: CDR1 MDHEN and CDR2 SYDVKM. V shed 8 bases and J shed 2 bases, with 16 bases lying between them.

This clonotype was counted a few times. The chain combines TRBV12-3 or TRBV12-4 with TRBJ1-2, with D possibly matching TRBD1 (5 bases). V was clipped by 4 bases and J by 8 bases, with 23 bases between them. The CDR3 runs 16 residues. The CDR3 reads CASSSQPAGTLGGYTF. CDR3 sequence (DNA): TGTGCCAGCAGTTCACAACCCGCAGGGACTCTTGGGGGCTACACCTTC.

V usage is TRBV14 and J usage is TRBJ1-1, with D possibly matching TRBD1 (6 bases). The germline V gene encodes CDR1 SGHDN and CDR2 FVKESK. V dropped 6 bases and J dropped 6 bases, with 17 bases sitting between them. This CDR3 is 14 amino acids long. The CDR3 bases are TGTGCCAGCAGTTTAGGGGGAGGAACAGCTGAAGCTTTCTTT. Translating gives CASSLGGGTAEAFF.

The chain recombines TRBV19 with TRBJ2-1; a weak D match, TRBD2 (6 bases). This CDR3 region has 14 residues. CDR1 and CDR2 (germline): LNHDA, SQIVND (reference sequence). Trimming took off 5 bases at V and 4 bases at J, with 12 bases between the two ends. Here the CDR3 DNA reads TGTGCCAGTAGTTTCCTAGCGAAGTACAATGAGCAGTTCTTC. Translating it yields CASSFLAKYNEQFF.

This clonotype was observed a handful of times. This sequence joins TRBV12-3 or TRBV12-4 and TRBJ1-1, with TRBD1 identical over 9 bases. The CDR3 sequence is 12 residues long. V dropped 6 bases and J dropped 7; count of bases not matched to a gene: 3. The CDR3 DNA is TGTGCCAGCAGGCCGGGACAGGGTGAAGCTTTCTTT. Its protein is CASRPGQGEAFF.

This chain connects TRBV12-3 or TRBV12-4 to TRBJ1-1, with D unresolved. The V end was cut by 6 bases, the J end by 3 bases, with 11 bases between. The CDR3 runs to 13 residues. The CDR3 reads CASSQNGDTEAFF. DNA for the CDR3: TGTGCCAGCAGCCAGAACGGGGACACTGAAGCTTTCTTT.

There are a few counts of this clonotype. The rearrangement uses TRBV19 and TRBJ1-2; 10 bases align to TRBD1. Germline trimming cut 5 bases from V and 4 bases from J; bases unmatched to any gene: 10. The CDR3 extends over 16 amino acids. Germline V gene data show CDR1 as LNHDA and CDR2 as SQIVND (reference sequence). The CDR3 sequence: CASSSTGTGDPYGYTF. The CDR3 DNA sequence: TGTGCCAGTAGTTCAACCGGGACAGGGGATCCCTATGGCTACACCTTC.

The J gene is TRBJ2-5, the V gene TRBV4-1; no reliable D call. Germline V CDR1 and CDR2: MGHRA, YSYEKL. The CDR3 spans 13 residues. The V and J ends lost 6 bases and 5 bases respectively, with 13 bases between them. The CDR3 here is CASSLVIVETQYF. The CDR3 DNA reads as TGCGCCAGCAGTCTGGTGATTGTGGAGACCCAGTACTTC.

This clonotype was counted between two and nine times. The V gene is TRBV19, the J gene TRBJ2-1; D gene unclear. This CDR3 is built from 14 residues. Germline V gene data show CDR1 as LNHDA and CDR2 as SQIVND (reference sequence). V lost 6 bases and J 1 base, leaving 10 bases between the germline ends. CDR3 sequence (DNA): TGTGCCAGTAGCCCTGGGGTATCCTACAATGAGCAGTTCTTC. Translated, it gives CASSPGVSYNEQFF.

This clonotype has just a few counts. The V gene is TRBV2, the J gene TRBJ2-7; possibly TRBD1 or TRBD2 for D (6 bases each). The V gene's germline CDR1 is SNHLY and CDR2 FYNNEI. Deletions cut 6 bases from V and 2 bases from J, with 17 bases between. The CDR3 loop spans 15 amino acids. CDR3 DNA sequence: TGTGCCAGCAGAGGGACGGGGGCCTCTCCCTACGAGCAGTACTTC. This encodes CASRGTGASPYEQYF. Drawing the rest from reference TRBV2 and TRBJ2-7, the complete variable domain is EPEVTQTPSHQVTQMGQEVILRCVPISNHLYFYWYRQILGQKVEFLVSFYNNEISEKSEIFDDQFSVERPDGSNFTLKIRSTKLEDSAMYFCASRGTGASPYEQYFGPGTRLTVT.

This clonotype appeared a few times. This chain joins TRBV20-1 and TRBJ1-2; 8 bases match TRBD1. V dropped 6 bases and J dropped 3; count of bases not matched to a gene: 6. The CDR3 length is 13 residues. Germline-derived CDR1 and CDR2 are DFQATT and SNEGSKA (reference sequence). CDR3: CSAPLDRDYGYTF. Written as DNA, the CDR3 is TGCAGTGCCCCATTGGACAGGGACTATGGCTACACCTTC.

The genes are TRBV19 and TRBJ2-1; 10 bases map to TRBD2. V was clipped by 5 bases and J by 7 bases; unmatched bases: 17. The CDR3 loop spans 18 amino acids. In germline, CDR1 is LNHDA, CDR2 SQIVND (reference sequence). The CDR3 protein is CASSPSYPGTSVGNEQFF. CDR3 in DNA: TGTGCCAGTAGTCCTTCCTACCCCGGGACTAGCGTTGGTAATGAGCAGTTCTTC.

The rearrangement joins TRBV13 to TRBJ2-7; TRBD2 might be the D (5 bases). Trimming took off 0 bases at V and 0 bases at J, with 9 bases between the two ends. This CDR3 spans 15 amino acids. CDR1 PRHDT and CDR2 FYEKMQ come from the germline V gene (reference sequence). The CDR3 loop is CASSLGPSFSYEQYF. The CDR3 nucleotides are TGTGCCAGCAGCTTAGGGCCTAGCTTCTCCTACGAGCAGTACTTC.